The present T cell receptor beta chain was sequenced within a study of vaccination and CD4 T cells after COVID-19. Study-level information: Stimulation of the cells used overlapping spike peptide pools from SARS-CoV-2 and from the common cold coronaviruses HCoV-NL63, HCoV-OC43 and HCoV-229E. Study conclusions and caveats: Median SARS-CoV-2-reactive clonotype numbers rose nonsignificantly, roughly 20 to 38.

The treatment denotes: approximately nine-day PBMC culture with coronavirus spike peptide pools or control peptides (ViraFEST assay). Comments on this clonotype: The target antigen is unknown.

The Oncomine TCR Beta short-read assay sequenced DNA from cultured CD4+ T cells. TCRdb fed the PCR reads into MiXCR, producing one record per CDR3 protein. The profile covers 25,000 to 30,000 distinct CDR3 sequences, with approximately 66% appearing a single time and roughly a sixth taken by the ten largest. Trimming at V came to 6 bases and at J to 4 bases, leaving 6 bases not matched to a gene. CDR3 length: 14 residues. The sample consisted of CD4+ T cells from blood, cultured in vitro, taken after SARS-CoV-2 vaccination. The receptor comes from a human donor who received a COVID-19 vaccine. The chain has TRBV12-3 or TRBV12-4 and TRBJ2-3; 8 bases map to TRBD2. The CDR3 sequence is CASSRGGGSDTQYF. CDR3 sequence (DNA): TGTGCCAGCAGCCGGGGGGGCGGATCAGATACGCAGTATTTT.